This T cell receptor beta chain appears in the sequencing data of a study of T cell changes during pregnancy in multiple sclerosis. The germline gives CDR1 MNHEY, CDR2 SVGAGI. The CDR3 has 15 residues. The V gene lost 7 bases and the J gene lost 0 bases, with 13 bases spanning the gap. Only in-frame clones appear in the TCRdb table, and some are missing; sequencing was by immunoSEQ multiplex PCR. This table has 50,000 to 70,000 clones, approximately 93% appearing once. This material consisted of peripheral blood, taken after pregnancy. The clonotype was recovered from a female donor with multiple sclerosis, enrolled in a pregnancy study. This chain connects TRBV6-5 to TRBJ1-5; D is ambiguous. The CDR3 protein is CASKESGNSNQPQHF. CDR3 nucleotide sequence: TGTGCCAGCAAAGAGTCGGGGAATAGCAATCAGCCCCAGCATTTT.